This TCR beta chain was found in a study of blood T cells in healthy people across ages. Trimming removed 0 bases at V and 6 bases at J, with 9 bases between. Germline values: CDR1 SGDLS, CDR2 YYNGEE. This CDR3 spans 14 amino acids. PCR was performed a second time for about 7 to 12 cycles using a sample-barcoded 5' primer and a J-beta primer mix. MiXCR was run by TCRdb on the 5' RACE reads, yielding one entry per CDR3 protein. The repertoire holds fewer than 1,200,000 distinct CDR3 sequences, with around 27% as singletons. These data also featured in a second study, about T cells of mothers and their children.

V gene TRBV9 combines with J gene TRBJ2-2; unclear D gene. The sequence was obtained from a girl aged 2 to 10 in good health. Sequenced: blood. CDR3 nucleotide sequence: TGTGCCAGCAGCGTAGCCGGAGAGGCCGGGGAGCTGTTTTTT. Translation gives CASSVAGEAGELFF.